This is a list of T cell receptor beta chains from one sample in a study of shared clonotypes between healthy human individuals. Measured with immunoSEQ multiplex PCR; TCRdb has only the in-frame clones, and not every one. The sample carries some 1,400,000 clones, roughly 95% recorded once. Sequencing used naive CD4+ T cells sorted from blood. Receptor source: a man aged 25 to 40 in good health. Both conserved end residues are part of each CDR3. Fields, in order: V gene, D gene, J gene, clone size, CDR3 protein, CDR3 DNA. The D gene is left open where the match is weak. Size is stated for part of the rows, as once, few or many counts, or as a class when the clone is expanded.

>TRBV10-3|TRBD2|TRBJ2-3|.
CAMGLAGEDTQYF
TGTGCCATGGGACTAGCGGGAGAAGATACGCAGTATTTT
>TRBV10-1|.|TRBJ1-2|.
CASSEAPGGSSSGYTF
TGCGCCAGCAGTGAGGCTCCTGGAGGGTCCTCAAGTGGCTACACCTTC
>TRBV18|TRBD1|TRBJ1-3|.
CASSPIRDSIGNTIYF
TGTGCCAGCTCACCCATCCGGGACAGCATTGGAAACACCATATATTTT
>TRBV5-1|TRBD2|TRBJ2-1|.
CASSLGLAGYYEQFF
TGCGCCAGCAGCTTGGGACTAGCGGGATACTATGAGCAGTTCTTC
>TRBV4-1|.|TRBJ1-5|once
CASSQIVSGDQPQHF
TGCGCCAGCAGCCAAATTGTCAGTGGCGATCAGCCCCAGCATTTT
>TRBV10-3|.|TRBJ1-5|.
CATTQRPHQPQHF
TGTGCCACAACCCAAAGACCACATCAGCCCCAGCATTTT
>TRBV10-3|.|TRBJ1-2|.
CAISENGYYGYTF
TGTGCCATCAGTGAGAACGGGTACTATGGCTACACCTTC
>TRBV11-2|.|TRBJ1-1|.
CASSLVGGHRAFF
TGTGCCAGCAGCTTAGTTGGGGGACACAGAGCTTTCTTT
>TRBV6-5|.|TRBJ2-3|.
CASSYFAGLTDTQYF
TGTGCCAGCAGTTATTTTGCGGGGCTCACAGATACGCAGTATTTT
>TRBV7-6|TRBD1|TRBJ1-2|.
CASSPRPGQAGYTF
TGTGCCAGCAGCCCCAGACCGGGACAGGCTGGCTACACCTTC
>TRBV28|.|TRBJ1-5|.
CASTLGGYDSNQPQHF
TGTGCCAGCACCCTCGGGGGGTATGACAGCAATCAGCCCCAGCATTTT
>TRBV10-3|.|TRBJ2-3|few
CAISERLATDTQYF
TGTGCCATCAGTGAACGTCTAGCCACAGATACGCAGTATTTT
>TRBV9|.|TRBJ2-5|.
CASSGTGHPETQYF
TGTGCCAGCTCGGGGACGGGCCACCCAGAGACCCAGTACTTC
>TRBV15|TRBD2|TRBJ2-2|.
CATSREGGLAGAANTGELFF
TGTGCCACCAGCAGAGAAGGGGGACTAGCGGGAGCCGCGAACACCGGGGAGCTGTTTTTT
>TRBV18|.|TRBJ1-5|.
CASSPARGSNQPQHF
TGTGCCAGCTCACCCGCAAGGGGCAGTAATCAGCCCCAGCATTTT
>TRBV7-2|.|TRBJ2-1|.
CASSFRDSISYNEQFF
TGTGCCAGCAGCTTTAGGGACTCCATCTCCTACAATGAGCAGTTCTTC
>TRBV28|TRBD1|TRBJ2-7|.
CASSSLGTVAYEQYF
TGTGCCAGCAGTTCACTCGGGACAGTGGCCTACGAGCAGTACTTC
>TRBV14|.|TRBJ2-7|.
CASSHVLRAKPYEQYF
TGTGCCAGCAGCCACGTCTTAAGAGCTAAACCCTACGAGCAGTACTTC
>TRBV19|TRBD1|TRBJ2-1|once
CASSIDHGTGLIF
TGTGCCAGTAGTATAGACCACGGGACAGGGTTAATCTTC
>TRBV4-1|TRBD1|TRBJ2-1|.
CASSQVGQGRNEQFF
TGCGCCAGCAGCCAAGTGGGACAGGGTCGGAATGAGCAGTTCTTC
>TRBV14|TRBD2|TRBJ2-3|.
CASSLTSGRTDTQYF
TGTGCCAGCAGCCTGACTAGCGGGAGGACAGATACGCAGTATTTT
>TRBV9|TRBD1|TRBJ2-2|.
CASSVATGINTGELFF
TGTGCCAGCAGCGTGGCGACAGGGATCAACACCGGGGAGCTGTTTTTT
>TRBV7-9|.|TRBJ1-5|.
CASSLAMTGASNQPQHF
TGTGCCAGCAGCTTAGCGATGACAGGAGCTAGCAATCAGCCCCAGCATTTT
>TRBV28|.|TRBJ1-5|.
CASSPTLAGGNQPQHF
TGTGCCAGCTCACCTACCCTTGCCGGCGGCAATCAGCCCCAGCATTTT
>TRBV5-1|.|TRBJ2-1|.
CASSPDGQIYNEQFF
TGCGCCAGCAGCCCAGATGGACAGATCTACAATGAGCAGTTCTTC
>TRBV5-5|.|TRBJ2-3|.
CASSPEDRFRGTQYF
TGTGCCAGCAGCCCGGAGGACAGATTCCGAGGTACGCAGTATTTT
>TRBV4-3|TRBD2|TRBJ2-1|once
CASSPRLAENNEQFF
TGCGCCAGCAGCCCCCGACTAGCAGAAAACAATGAGCAGTTCTTC
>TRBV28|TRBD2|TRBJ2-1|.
CASSSLTSGRINEQFF
TGTGCCAGCAGTTCATTGACTAGCGGGAGGATCAATGAGCAGTTCTTC
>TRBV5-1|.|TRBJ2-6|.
CASSQAGANVLTF
TGCGCCAGCAGCCAGGCTGGGGCCAACGTCCTGACTTTC
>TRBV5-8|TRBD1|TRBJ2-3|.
CASRRGHPSGDTQYF
TGTGCCAGCAGGAGGGGGCACCCCTCTGGGGATACGCAGTATTTT
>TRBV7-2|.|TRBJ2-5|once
CATNAGDSETQYF
TGTGCCACCAACGCGGGCGACAGCGAGACCCAGTACTTC
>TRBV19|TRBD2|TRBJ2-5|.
CASSHVGRGVIQETQYF
TGTGCCAGTAGCCACGTCGGGAGGGGAGTTATACAAGAGACCCAGTACTTC
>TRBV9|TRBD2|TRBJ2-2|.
CASSVGAGVVGELFF
TGTGCCAGCAGCGTAGGAGCGGGAGTGGTCGGGGAGCTGTTTTTT
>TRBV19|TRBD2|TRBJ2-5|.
CASSIRRLAGGQETQYF
TGTGCCAGTAGTATTCGCAGACTAGCGGGAGGACAAGAGACCCAGTACTTC
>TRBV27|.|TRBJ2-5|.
CASSFYRFSETQYF
TGTGCCAGCAGTTTTTATCGGTTTTCGGAGACCCAGTACTTC
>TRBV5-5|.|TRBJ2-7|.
CASSATGEGYEQYF
TGTGCCAGCAGCGCAACCGGAGAGGGGTACGAGCAGTACTTC
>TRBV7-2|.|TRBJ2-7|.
CASSSGGGFAYEQYF
TGTGCCAGCAGCTCAGGCGGTGGGTTCGCCTACGAGCAGTACTTC
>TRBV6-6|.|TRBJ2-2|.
CASRAGHLAGELFF
TGTGCCAGCAGAGCGGGACATCTTGCCGGGGAGCTGTTTTTT
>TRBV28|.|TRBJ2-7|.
CASGRYSYEQYF
TGTGCCAGCGGCAGGTACTCCTACGAGCAGTACTTC
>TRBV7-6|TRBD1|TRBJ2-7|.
CASSLVFGTGYEQYF
TGTGCCAGCAGCTTAGTTTTCGGGACAGGGTACGAGCAGTACTTC
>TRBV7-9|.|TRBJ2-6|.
CASSDNRAGANVLTF
TGTGCCAGCAGCGATAACAGGGCCGGGGCCAACGTCCTGACTTTC
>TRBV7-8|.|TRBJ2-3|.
CASSYDRSTDTQYF
TGTGCCAGCAGCTACGACAGGAGCACAGATACGCAGTATTTT
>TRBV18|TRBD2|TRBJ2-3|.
CASSPPGLAGDHLTQYF
TGTGCCAGCTCACCTCCCGGACTAGCGGGAGACCATCTTACGCAGTATTTT
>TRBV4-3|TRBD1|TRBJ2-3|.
CASSQVRDSSTDTQYF
TGCGCCAGCAGCCAAGTTCGGGACAGTAGCACAGATACGCAGTATTTT
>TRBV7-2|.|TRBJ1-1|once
CASSPRARLNTEAFF
TGTGCCAGCAGCCCGCGGGCACGGCTGAACACTGAAGCTTTCTTT
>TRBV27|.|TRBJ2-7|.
CASSLFTGAGEQYF
TGTGCCAGCAGTTTATTTACCGGGGCTGGGGAGCAGTACTTC